This TCR beta chain comes out of a study of cytomegalovirus exposure and HLA in healthy donors. PCR amplification relied on 60 Vbeta primers (plus 13 Jbeta primers). The table came from immunoSEQ multiplex PCR; TCRdb's copy has only in-frame clones and leaves some out. The top ten hold less than 4% of the sample, which has under 150,000 clones, around 74% seen once. Deletions cut 0 bases from V and 5 bases from J, with 14 bases between. CDR1 and CDR2 (germline): SGDLS, YYNGEE. This CDR3 is 15 amino acids long. Sequences were obtained from PBMCs. The genes are TRBV9 and TRBJ1-1, with a possible D match to TRBD1 (5 bases). This TCR derives from a man younger than 45 in good health and CMV-seronegative. The CDR3 coding sequence is TGTGCCAGCAGCGTAGTCGGAGCAGGGCGGACTGAAGCTTTCTTT. It translates to CASSVVGAGRTEAFF.